The 15 T cell receptor beta chains given below trace back to one sample, sequenced in a study of post-analysis software for immune sequencing data. Whole-study findings and limits: With TRBV5-6, TRBV5-1 and TRBV20-1 included, about five TRBV segments were more frequent in patients than in controls.

Unique molecular identifiers had been added to the TCR beta cDNA libraries. Each CDR3 protein is one row after TCRdb ran MiXCR on the PCR reads. In the table there are around 700,000 distinct CDR3 sequences, around 64% of which are singletons. These receptors' antigens are unknown. What was sequenced was blood. These receptors were obtained from a girl aged 2 to 10 with multiple sclerosis.

The chain couples TRBV7-2 to TRBJ2-7; D is possibly TRBD2 (5 bases). The length of the CDR3 is 14 residues. CDR1 and CDR2 from the germline V gene are SGHTA and FQGNSA. V was trimmed by 4 bases and J by 5 bases, leaving 15 bases between them. The CDR3 here is CASSSDGSGDEQYF. DNA of the CDR3: TGTGCCAGCAGCTCGGACGGGTCCGGGGACGAGCAGTACTTC.

J is TRBJ2-6 and V is TRBV5-1; TRBD2 is a possible D gene (5 bases). Between the trimmed V and J ends, which lost 3 bases and 4 bases, there was a span of 14 bases. This CDR3 comprises 16 residues. CDR1 is SGHRS and CDR2 is YFSETQ in the germline V gene. This chain's CDR3 is CASSSTPVAGANVLTF. In DNA form, the CDR3 reads TGCGCCAGCAGCTCGACACCAGTAGCGGGGGCCAACGTCCTGACTTTC.

This chain uses TRBV19 with TRBJ2-7; D possibly corresponds to TRBD2 (5 bases). The length of the CDR3 is 16 residues. Per germline, CDR1 LNHDA and CDR2 SQIVND (reference sequence). V lost 5 bases and J 0 bases, leaving 17 bases between the germline ends. The CDR3 loop is CASSPRTSSSSYEQYF. The DNA of the CDR3 is TGTGCCAGTAGTCCGAGGACTTCCTCAAGCTCCTACGAGCAGTACTTC.

The chain uses TRBV4-3 and TRBJ1-1; perhaps TRBD1 as D (5 bases). The V and J ends lost 1 base and 8 bases respectively, with 11 bases between them. The CDR3 totals 13 residues. CDR1 and CDR2 (germline): LGHNA, YSLEER. The CDR3 here is CASSQVRGSEAFF. DNA for the CDR3: TGCGCCAGCAGCCAAGTTCGGGGCTCCGAAGCTTTCTTT.

This clonotype turned up a few times. The V call is TRBV6-6, the J call TRBJ1-5, with TRBD1 identical over 7 bases. The junction had 9 bases not matched to a gene; V was cut back by 4 bases and J by 6 bases. CDR1 and CDR2 from the germline V gene are MNHNY and SVGAGI (reference sequence). The CDR3 length is 15 residues. The DNA of the CDR3 is TGTGCCAGCAGTTCCACGGACAGGTTGGCTCAGCCCCAGCATTTT. This translates into CASSSTDRLAQPQHF.

The chain uses TRBV7-2 and TRBJ2-3, with 7 bases fitting TRBD2. CDR3 length: 15 amino acids. From germline, CDR1 is SGHTA and CDR2 FQGNSA. After removal of 2 bases from V and 4 bases from J, the junction contained 6 bases not matched to a gene. CDR3 loop: CASSLQRGRADTQYF. CDR3 bases: TGTGCCAGCAGCTTACAGCGGGGTAGGGCAGATACGCAGTATTTT.

Only one count was recorded for this clonotype. The genes are TRBV12-3 or TRBV12-4 and TRBJ2-7; 8 positions agree with TRBD2. V was pared by 7 bases and J by 6 bases, with 11 bases of the junction left unmatched. The CDR3 spans 14 residues. The CDR3 DNA sequence: TGTGCCAGCACCCCCGGGGGGGTAACAAGCGAGCAGTACTTC. Encoded protein: CASTPGGVTSEQYF.

The gene calls are TRBV7-9 and TRBJ2-3; D possibly matches TRBD1 or TRBD2 (5 bases each). V lost 1 base and J 4 bases, leaving 15 bases between the germline ends. The CDR3 totals 16 residues. CDR1 and CDR2 (germline): SEHNR, FQNEAQ (reference sequence). This CDR3 is CASSLVGGSGPDTQYF. The CDR3, as DNA: TGTGCCAGCAGCTTAGTTGGGGGATCCGGCCCAGATACGCAGTATTTT.

The chain joins TRBV3-1 to TRBJ2-1; 9 nucleotides line up with TRBD1. The V and J ends lost 3 bases and 7 bases, in that order; junction bases with no gene match: 4. Germline values: CDR1 LGHDT, CDR2 YNNKEL (reference sequence). There are 14 residues in the CDR3. The CDR3 DNA follows: TGTGCCAGCAGCCATGGGACAGGGACAAATGAGCAGTTCTTC. It yields the protein CASSHGTGTNEQFF.

The chain recombines TRBV20-1 with TRBJ1-2, with D perhaps TRBD1 (6 bases). The CDR3 spans 13 residues. Germline-derived CDR1 and CDR2 are DFQATT and SNEGSKA (reference sequence). The V end was cut by 3 bases, the J end by 2 bases, with 10 bases between. CDR3 loop: CSASADRNYGYTF. As DNA, the CDR3 is TGCAGTGCTAGTGCGGACAGAAACTATGGCTACACCTTC.

The gene calls are TRBV5-6 and TRBJ2-1, with 12 bases lining up with TRBD2. Germline loops: CDR1 SGHDT, CDR2 YYEEEE. The CDR3 totals 17 residues. The CDR3 region has the DNA TGTGTCGGCAGCTTCCTACTAGCGGGAGGTTTGGACAATGAGCAGTTCTTC. Translation: CVGSFLLAGGLDNEQFF.

As for this clonotype: A read error may produce the germline difference seen at one junction end. This chain uses TRBV11-3 with TRBJ2-1; maybe TRBD1 (5 bases). CDR1 and CDR2 from the germline V gene are SGHNT and YENEEA. There are 13 residues in the CDR3. CDR3 amino acids: CANSPTVFHEQFF. CDR3 coding DNA: TGTGCCAACAGCCCGACAGTTTTTCATGAGCAGTTCTTC.

This clonotype was observed a handful of times. The V and J genes are TRBV6-6 and TRBJ2-7, with D unclear. The ends were cut back, 5 bases at V and 4 bases at J, with 9 bases in the middle. This CDR3 comprises 12 residues. The germline CDR1 and CDR2 sequences are MNHNY and SVGAGI (reference sequence). The CDR3 is CASSPNIYEQYF. CDR3 DNA sequence: TGTGCCAGCAGTCCGAATATTTACGAGCAGTACTTC.

The V gene is TRBV13, the J gene TRBJ2-1; D might be TRBD2 (7 bases). The CDR3 covers 16 residues. V dropped 4 bases and J dropped 4 bases, with 17 bases sitting between them. Germline V gives CDR1 PRHDT, CDR2 FYEKMQ (reference sequence). The CDR3 DNA sequence: TGTGCCAGCAGCTCGGAAGGCGGGGGCCGTTACAATGAGCAGTTCTTC. This encodes CASSSEGGGRYNEQFF.

The gene calls are TRBV6-6 and TRBJ2-7; D is possibly TRBD1 (7 bases). The CDR3 has 13 amino acids. V was shortened by 5 bases and J by 2 bases, with 10 bases between the two germline ends. CDR1 and CDR2 from the germline V gene are MNHNY and SVGAGI (reference sequence). CDR3: CASSTGEAYEQYF. The CDR3, as DNA: TGTGCCAGCAGTACAGGGGAGGCCTACGAGCAGTACTTC.